The 21 T cell receptor beta chains presented below share a single source sample, sequenced in a study of cytomegalovirus exposure and HLA in healthy donors. Amplification used 60 Vbeta primers and 13 Jbeta primers. The data were produced by immunoSEQ multiplex PCR, yet TCRdb's version contains in-frame clones alone and is incomplete. The sample has fewer than 200,000 clones, approximately 80% seen once. Sequenced input: PBMCs. These receptors were obtained from a woman under 30 in good health and CMV-seronegative.

This clone was recorded a few times. V gene TRBV19 combines with J gene TRBJ2-3, with D possibly being TRBD1 (5 bases). The germline V gene encodes CDR1 LNHDA and CDR2 SQIVND (reference sequence). The CDR3 extends over 14 amino acids. V was clipped by 0 bases and J by 4 bases, with 8 bases between them. CDR3 region: CASSIEGAADTQYF. CDR3 DNA: TGTGCCAGTAGTATAGAAGGGGCGGCAGATACGCAGTATTTT.

The chain carries TRBV7-3 and TRBJ2-2; D unclear. The CDR3 totals 12 residues. V lost 2 bases, J lost 8 bases, and 6 bases lay in between. CDR1 and CDR2 (germline): SGHTA, FQGTGA. The CDR3 spells CASSLVPGELFF. In nucleotides, the CDR3 is TGTGCCAGCAGCTTAGTTCCAGGGGAGCTGTTTTTT.

The chain recombines TRBV11-2 with TRBJ1-2, with 8 positions matching TRBD1. The germline V gene has CDR1 SGHAT and CDR2 FQNNGV. CDR3 length: 17 amino acids. Germline trimming cut 4 bases from V and 4 bases from J; bases unmatched to any gene: 14. This CDR3 reads CASSYTRGPRGTYGYTF. The CDR3 bases are TGTGCCAGCAGCTACACCAGGGGGCCTAGAGGCACCTATGGCTACACCTTC.

The chain employs TRBV7-3 and TRBJ2-3; no clear D gene. Trimming shortened V by 3 bases and J by 4 bases, and 17 bases separated the two germline ends. The CDR3 length is 16 residues. CDR1 SGHTA and CDR2 FQGTGA come from the germline V gene. The CDR3, as DNA: TGTGCCAGCAGCTTCAGCGACCCCAATAACCCAGATACGCAGTATTTT. Amino acids: CASSFSDPNNPDTQYF.

The chain recombines TRBV5-1 with TRBJ2-7; maybe TRBD1 (5 bases). Between the trimmed V and J ends, which lost 4 bases and 0 bases, there was a span of 17 bases. This CDR3 has 16 residues. Germline CDR1 is SGHRS and CDR2 is YFSETQ. The chain's CDR3 is CASSPVSGLGSYEQYF. DNA for the CDR3: TGCGCCAGCAGCCCGGTTTCAGGGCTTGGCTCCTACGAGCAGTACTTC.

V usage is TRBV5-1 and J usage is TRBJ2-7; 12 bases line up with TRBD2. J was trimmed by 5 bases and V by 4 bases; bases with no gene match: 7. The CDR3 has 15 amino acids. Per germline, CDR1 SGHRS and CDR2 YFSETQ. The CDR3 reads CASSTGTSGSHEQYF. The CDR3 nucleotides are TGCGCCAGCAGCACCGGGACTAGCGGGTCCCACGAGCAGTACTTC.

The chain combines TRBV7-9 with TRBJ1-4, with D tentatively TRBD1 (6 bases). Per the germline V gene, CDR1 is SEHNR and CDR2 is FQNEAQ (reference sequence). V was pared by 5 bases and J by 8 bases, with 18 bases between. The CDR3 covers 15 residues. CDR3 loop: CASSPTGGAGEKLFF. As DNA, the CDR3 is TGTGCCAGCAGCCCGACCGGGGGGGCGGGGGAAAAACTGTTTTTT. The variable domain in full, completed from reference TRBV7-9 and TRBJ1-4, reads DTGVSQNPRHKITKRGQNVTFRCDPISEHNRLYWYRQTLGQGPEFLTYFQNEAQLEKSRLLSDRFSAERPKGSFSTLEIQRTEQGDSAMYLCASSPTGGAGEKLFFGSGTQLSVL.

The chain carries TRBV5-8 and TRBJ1-2, with D possibly TRBD1 on 5 matching bases. The CDR3 covers 14 residues. Trimming removed 4 bases from V and 8 bases from J, with 18 bases in between. The germline V gene encodes CDR1 SGHTS and CDR2 YDEGEE. The CDR3 nucleotides read TGTGCCAGCAGCGGATGGGGTATCAGGGAAGGCTACACCTTC. Its protein is CASSGWGIREGYTF. Based on the CDR3 plus reference TRBV5-8 and TRBJ1-2, the full variable domain is EAGVTQSPTHLIKTRGQQATLRCSPISGHTSVYWYQQALGLGLQFLLWYDEGEERNRGNFPPRFSGRQFPNYSSELNVNALELEDSALYLCASSGWGIREGYTFGSGTRLTVV.

The chain recombines TRBV7-2 with TRBJ2-1; D possibly corresponds to TRBD2 (8 bases). The germline gives CDR1 SGHTA, CDR2 FQGNSA. CDR3 size: 17 residues. The V gene lost 5 bases and the J gene lost 8 bases, with 25 bases spanning the gap. The CDR3 is CASSLAGGQHVFDEQFF. The CDR3 DNA reads TGTGCCAGCAGCCTTGCGGGGGGACAGCATGTTTTCGATGAGCAGTTCTTC.

V gene TRBV4-2 combines with J gene TRBJ1-5, with D possibly TRBD1 on 5 matching bases. CDR1 LGHNA and CDR2 YNFKEQ come from the germline V gene. The CDR3 is 16 amino acids. The V gene lost 0 bases and the J gene lost 6 bases, with 15 bases spanning the gap. This CDR3 is CASSQDQRGVRQPQHF. Here the CDR3 DNA reads TGTGCCAGCAGCCAAGATCAACGGGGGGTACGTCAGCCCCAGCATTTT.

CDR3: CASSPATGTLSNQPQHF. The CDR3 region has the DNA TGTGCCAGCTCACCCGCAACCGGGACACTAAGCAATCAGCCCCAGCATTTT. This rearrangement joins TRBV18 to TRBJ1-5; D is perhaps TRBD1 (6 bases). CDR3 size: 17 residues. V lost 3 bases and J 1 base, leaving 16 bases between the germline ends. Germline V gives CDR1 KGHSH, CDR2 LQKENI.

This chain uses TRBV7-8 with TRBJ1-5, with D tentatively TRBD1 (6 bases). Trimming took off 3 bases at V and 7 bases at J, with 13 bases between the two ends. The CDR3 totals 14 residues. Germline V gives CDR1 SGHVS, CDR2 FQNEAQ. The CDR3 nucleotides are TGTGCCAGCAGCTTCCCAGGGGCAGGCCAGCCCCAGCATTTT. This sequence encodes CASSFPGAGQPQHF.

DNA for the CDR3: TGTGCCAGCAGTTACGGACTTACCGCAACTAATGAAAAACTGTTTTTT. Its protein product is CASSYGLTATNEKLFF. This chain uses TRBV6-5 with TRBJ1-4; no reliable D call. Germline V gives CDR1 MNHEY, CDR2 SVGAGI. Trimming took off 2 bases at V and 0 bases at J, with 10 bases between the two ends. This CDR3 region has 16 residues.

The J gene is TRBJ2-7, the V gene TRBV2, with D perhaps TRBD2 (6 bases). Trimming removed 6 bases at V and 0 bases at J, with 18 bases between. The CDR3 has 16 residues. Germline V gene lookup returns CDR1 SNHLY and CDR2 FYNNEI. The CDR3 protein is CASSDPSGRFSYEQYF. The CDR3 nucleotides are TGTGCCAGCAGCGACCCCAGCGGGCGGTTCTCCTACGAGCAGTACTTC.

This chain uses TRBV1 with TRBJ1-1; TRBD1, the table's D call, lacks a check against the DNA. TRBV1 is a documented pseudogene. The CDR3 is made up of 16 amino acids. The CDR3 region has the DNA TGCACCAGCAGCCTAGGGGACAGGGGGCGGAACACTGAAGCTTTCTTT. This translates into CTSSLGDRGRNTEAFF.

This chain joins TRBV4-3 and TRBJ2-1, with 10 nucleotides matching TRBD2. The CDR3 contains 17 residues. Trimming at V came to 1 base and at J to 12 bases, leaving 15 bases not matched to a gene. CDR1 LGHNA and CDR2 YSLEER come from the germline V gene. The CDR3 reads CASSQGWRASGSGLQFF. CDR3 in DNA: TGCGCCAGCAGCCAAGGTTGGCGGGCTAGCGGGAGCGGGTTGCAGTTCTTC.

This sequence joins TRBV19 and TRBJ1-1; 9 bases agree with TRBD1. Trimming at V came to 5 bases and at J to 1 base, leaving 5 bases not matched to a gene. The CDR3 runs 15 residues. From germline, CDR1 is LNHDA and CDR2 SQIVND (reference sequence). The CDR3 is CASSGDRERNTEAFF. The CDR3 DNA reads TGTGCCAGTAGTGGGGACAGGGAACGGAACACTGAAGCTTTCTTT.

Concerning this clone itself: Other nucleotide sequences from this sample produce the same CDR3. The V and J genes are TRBV7-8 and TRBJ2-7; D is perhaps TRBD1 (5 bases). Per germline, CDR1 SGHVS and CDR2 FQNEAQ. V was clipped by 6 bases and J by 2 bases, with 17 bases between them. The CDR3 loop spans 15 amino acids. The CDR3 spells CASRLGQQLTYEQYF. The CDR3 DNA sequence: TGTGCCAGCAGGTTGGGGCAGCAATTAACCTACGAGCAGTACTTC.

This clone was seen a few times. V gene TRBV6-1 combines with J gene TRBJ2-7; D might be TRBD1 (6 bases). The CDR3 runs to 13 residues. V gave up 6 bases and J gave up 4 bases, with 13 bases separating them. Germline V lookup: CDR1 MNHNS, CDR2 SASEGT. The CDR3 coding sequence is TGTGCCAGCAGGACGACAGGAGGATACGAGCAGTACTTC. Residues: CASRTTGGYEQYF.

The chain uses TRBV7-9 and TRBJ1-3, with D uncertain. This CDR3 contains 12 residues. The ends were cut back, 6 bases at V and 6 bases at J, with 9 bases in the middle. Germline assignment: CDR1 SEHNR and CDR2 FQNEAQ (reference sequence). Written as DNA, the CDR3 is TGTGCCAGCAGACCGCTACCAAACACCATATATTTT. It specifies CASRPLPNTIYF.

J is TRBJ1-1 and V is TRBV5-1; D might be TRBD1 (6 bases). Germline CDR1 and CDR2: SGHRS and YFSETQ. The germline V and J ends were trimmed by 2 bases and 5 bases, with 16 bases remaining between them. The CDR3 covers 15 residues. The CDR3 sequence: CASSLHRQVLTEAFF. DNA of the CDR3: TGCGCCAGCAGCTTACACAGACAGGTTCTAACTGAAGCTTTCTTT.